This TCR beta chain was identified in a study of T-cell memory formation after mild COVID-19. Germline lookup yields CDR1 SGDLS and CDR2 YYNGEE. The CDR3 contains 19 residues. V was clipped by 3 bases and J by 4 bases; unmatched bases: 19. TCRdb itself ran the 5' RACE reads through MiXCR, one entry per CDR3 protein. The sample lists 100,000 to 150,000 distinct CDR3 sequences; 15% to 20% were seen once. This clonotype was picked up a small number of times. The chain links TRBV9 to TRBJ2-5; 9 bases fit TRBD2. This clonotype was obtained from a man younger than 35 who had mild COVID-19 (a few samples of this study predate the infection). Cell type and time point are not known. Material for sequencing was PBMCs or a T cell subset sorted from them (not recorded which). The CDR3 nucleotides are TGTGCCAGCAGCGCCCAATTAGGGCTAGCGGGGCCGAAAGGAGAGACCCAGTACTTC. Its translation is CASSAQLGLAGPKGETQYF. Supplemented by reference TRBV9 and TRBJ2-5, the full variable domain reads DSGVTQTPKHLITATGQRVTLRCSPRSGDLSVYWYQQSLDQGLQFLIQYYNGEERAKGNILERFSAQQFPDLHSELNLSSLELGDSALYFCASSAQLGLAGPKGETQYFGPGTRLLVL.